This T cell receptor beta chain is from a study of T cell responses to AZD1222 COVID-19 vaccine. Study-level findings and limits: Possibly, clonal diversity was underestimated; donors were largely white British and included more females.

Notes on this clone: As yet, its antigen is unknown.

Repertoires were generated with immunoSEQ multiplex PCR, while TCRdb's copy carries only in-frame clones and drops some. The table records some 110,000 clones, more than 80% of them present only once. Germline V CDR1 and CDR2: LNHDA, SQIVND (reference sequence). The CDR3 consists of 15 residues. V lost 2 bases and J lost 6; bases outside the gene matches: 6. This specimen consisted of peripheral blood, obtained 28 days after the second AZD1222 dose. The chain couples TRBV19 to TRBJ1-2, with TRBD1 matching over 10 bases. The receptor was isolated from an adult who received the AZD1222 COVID-19 vaccine. The DNA of the CDR3 is TGTGCCAGTAGTATACCCGGGACAGGGGCGAATGGCTACACCTTC. Its translation is CASSIPGTGANGYTF.